The 22 T cell receptor beta chains in this list originate from one sample, sequenced in a study of post-analysis software for immune sequencing data. Which antigens these TCRs recognize remains unknown. The study, taken as a whole, reports: Elevated frequency relative to controls characterized several TRBV segments in patients, TRBV5-6, TRBV5-1 and TRBV20-1 among them.

Unique molecular identifiers were present in the TCR beta cDNA libraries. Via MiXCR, TCRdb re-called the PCR reads, giving one row per CDR3 protein. The sample holds fewer than 850,000 distinct CDR3 sequences, 25% to 30% seen once. Sequencing input: blood. All receptors come from a girl aged 10 to 17 with multiple sclerosis.

This sequence joins TRBV29-1 and TRBJ2-5; a weak D match, TRBD2 (7 bases). CDR3 length equals 12 residues. The V end was cut by 7 bases, the J end by 5 bases, with 14 bases between. Germline V gives CDR1 SQVTM, CDR2 ANQGSEA. The CDR3 DNA is TGCAGCGCTAAACAGGGAGGGGAGACCCAGTACTTC. It encodes CSAKQGGETQYF.

This clonotype came up a few times. The chain carries TRBV29-1 and TRBJ1-1; 12 positions agree with TRBD1. Unmatched junction bases numbered 8, after V lost 5 bases and J lost 4 bases. This CDR3 region has 15 residues. Germline V gene data show CDR1 as SQVTM and CDR2 as ANQGSEA. This chain's CDR3 is CSVFGTGGRGTEAFF. The DNA of the CDR3 is TGCAGCGTTTTCGGGACAGGGGGCCGGGGCACTGAAGCTTTCTTT.

This clonotype was counted between two and nine times. This chain joins TRBV7-2 and TRBJ1-4; D is perhaps TRBD1 (6 bases). The CDR3 has 17 amino acids. The germline V and J ends were trimmed by 4 bases and 3 bases, with 18 bases remaining between them. The germline V gene encodes CDR1 SGHTA and CDR2 FQGNSA. CDR3 coding DNA: TGTGCCAGCAGCTCCGGGACACCTAGGGCGGCTAATGAAAAACTGTTTTTT. This codes for CASSSGTPRAANEKLFF.

The CDR3 nucleotides read TGCGCCAGCAAAACCGGGACCGCGGGAAATGAGCAGTTCTTC. Protein product: CASKTGTAGNEQFF. The J gene is TRBJ2-1, the V gene TRBV5-1, with D possibly TRBD2 on 6 matching bases. The V gene's germline CDR1 is SGHRS and CDR2 YFSETQ. Trimming pared 6 bases from V and 7 bases from J, leaving 17 bases between. The CDR3 sequence is 14 residues long. The whole variable domain, remainder taken from reference TRBV5-1 and TRBJ2-1, is KAGVTQTPRYLIKTRGQQVTLSCSPISGHRSVSWYQQTPGQGLQFLFEYFSETQRNKGNFPGRFSGRQFSNSRSEMNVSTLELGDSALYLCASKTGTAGNEQFFGPGTRLTVL.

The chain combines TRBV7-2 with TRBJ2-7; 8 bases are shared with TRBD1. Germline values: CDR1 SGHTA, CDR2 FQGNSA. CDR3 length: 14 amino acids. V was clipped by 1 base and J by 5 bases; unmatched bases: 4. In nucleotides, the CDR3 is TGTGCCAGCAGCTTAGAGGCCAGGGGGCACGAGCAGTACTTC. Translating it yields CASSLEARGHEQYF.

In this sample, this clonotype turned up a few times. The rearrangement uses TRBV5-1 and TRBJ1-2; 8 bases map to TRBD1. In germline, CDR1 is SGHRS, CDR2 YFSETQ. The CDR3 extends over 15 amino acids. The ends lost 3 bases at V and 4 bases at J; junction bases unmatched: 8. The CDR3, as DNA: TGCGCCAGCAGCTCAGCCGGGACAGGAGGCTATGGCTACACCTTC. The encoded protein is CASSSAGTGGYGYTF.

The chain is built from TRBV29-1 and TRBJ2-3, with 7 positions matching TRBD1. Trimming cost V 6 bases and J 4 bases; bases outside gene matches: 7. The germline V gene has CDR1 SQVTM and CDR2 ANQGSEA. The CDR3 is 13 residues long. The CDR3 DNA reads TGCAGCGTGGATCGACAGGGACCAGATACGCAGTATTTT. As protein: CSVDRQGPDTQYF.

The CDR3 is CASTLISGDQPQHF. The DNA for the CDR3 is TGTGCCAGCACCCTTATTTCGGGGGATCAGCCCCAGCATTTT. The V call is TRBV6-6, the J call TRBJ1-5, with D maybe TRBD1 (5 bases). The length of the CDR3 is 14 residues. The ends were cut back, 7 bases at V and 5 bases at J, with 15 bases in the middle. Per germline, CDR1 MNHNY and CDR2 SVGAGI (reference sequence).

Regarding this clonotype: An end of the junction differs from the germline gene, which may be a read error. The rearrangement uses TRBV20-1 and TRBJ2-6; TRBD1 is a possible D gene (6 bases). The germline V gene has CDR1 DFQATT and CDR2 SNEGSKA (reference sequence). CDR3 length: 15 residues. CDR3 sequence reads: CGARGGMEGANVRTF. In DNA form, the CDR3 reads TGCGGTGCTAGAGGGGGAATGGAAGGGGCCAACGTCCGGACTTTC.

This clonotype was observed a few times. A much bigger clone sits one base away, suggesting this may be a read error. CDR3 in amino acids: CGVGNRLAASSYNEQFF. The CDR3 nucleotides are TGCGGCGTTGGTAATCGACTAGCCGCAAGCTCCTACAATGAGCAGTTCTTC. The chain is built from TRBV29-1 and TRBJ2-1; TRBD2 aligns across 7 bases. Germline CDR1 reads SQVTM; CDR2 reads ANQGSEA. The CDR3 contains 17 residues.

This clonotype showed up just a few times. The CDR3 DNA follows: TGTGCCAGCAGCTTAACAGTGCAGGGTTACGAGCAGTACTTC. It translates to CASSLTVQGYEQYF. V and J are TRBV7-9 and TRBJ2-7, with D possibly being TRBD1 (5 bases). V was pared by 2 bases and J by 4 bases, with 12 bases between. This CDR3 contains 14 residues. Germline assignment: CDR1 SEHNR and CDR2 FQNEAQ (reference sequence).

The gene calls are TRBV7-9 and TRBJ1-2, with D possibly TRBD1 on 6 matching bases. CDR1 SEHNR and CDR2 FQNEAQ come from the germline V gene (reference sequence). V was clipped by 1 base and J by 7 bases, with 16 bases between them. The CDR3 loop spans 15 amino acids. As DNA, the CDR3 is TGTGCCAGCAGCTTAGGGGCAGGGGAGTATCGTGGCTACACCTTC. Amino acid sequence: CASSLGAGEYRGYTF. The entire variable domain, with the rest obtained from reference TRBV7-9 and TRBJ1-2, is as follows: DTGVSQNPRHKITKRGQNVTFRCDPISEHNRLYWYRQTLGQGPEFLTYFQNEAQLEKSRLLSDRFSAERPKGSFSTLEIQRTEQGDSAMYLCASSLGAGEYRGYTFGSGTRLTVV.

This clonotype was counted a few times. This chain connects TRBV10-3 to TRBJ2-7; D not resolved. The V end was cut by 4 bases, the J end by 4 bases, with 14 bases between. The CDR3 has 14 amino acids. Germline V gene data show CDR1 as ENHRY and CDR2 as SYGVKD. The CDR3 DNA is TGTGCCATCAGTGCTGACTTGAGAGGTTACGAGCAGTACTTC. Translation gives CAISADLRGYEQYF.

This chain joins TRBV28 and TRBJ2-3; D possibly matches TRBD1 or TRBD2 (5 bases each). Germline CDR1 MDHEN, CDR2 SYDVKM. Trimming stripped 7 bases from V and 5 bases from J, with 16 bases between. The length of the CDR3 is 14 residues. CDR3 protein: CASTRRDGQDTQYF. CDR3 nucleotides: TGTGCCAGCACCCGCCGGGACGGCCAAGATACGCAGTATTTT. Complete variable domain (other parts from reference TRBV28 and TRBJ2-3): DVKVTQSSRYLVKRTGEKVFLECVQDMDHENMFWYRQDPGLGLRLIYFSYDVKMKEKGDIPEGYSVSREKKERFSLILESASTNQTSMYLCASTRRDGQDTQYFGPGTRLTVL.

This clonotype has just a few counts. The V gene is TRBV6-5, the J gene TRBJ1-2; 7 nucleotides agree with TRBD1. CDR1 is MNHEY, CDR2 SVGAGI, per germline. Unmatched junction bases numbered 9, after V lost 6 bases and J lost 8 bases. The CDR3 length is 13 residues. CDR3 protein: CASRSQGVGGYTF. CDR3 DNA sequence: TGTGCCAGCAGAAGCCAGGGGGTGGGAGGCTACACCTTC.

This clonotype was seen a handful of times. This sequence joins TRBV11-2 and TRBJ1-6; D call uncertain. Germline V gene data show CDR1 as SGHAT and CDR2 as FQNNGV. The CDR3 spans 12 residues. Between the trimmed V and J ends, which lost 5 bases and 7 bases, there was a span of 6 bases. CDR3 coding DNA: TGTGCCAGCAGCCCCTCGAATTCACCCCTCCACTTT. This gives the protein CASSPSNSPLHF.

This clonotype came up many times. The rearrangement links TRBV6-2 or TRBV6-3 to TRBJ2-7, with D unresolved. The CDR3 has 13 amino acids. The V end lost 5 bases, the J end lost 2 bases, and 10 bases lay between the germline ends. CDR1 MNHEY and CDR2 SVGEGT come from the germline V gene. The CDR3 nucleotides read TGTGCCAGCAGTCCCCCCGGTCCCTACGAGCAGTACTTC. It translates to CASSPPGPYEQYF.

This chain joins TRBV7-9 and TRBJ2-7; D might be TRBD1 or TRBD2, each matching 6 bases. V lost 8 bases and J lost 7, with 21 bases in between. The CDR3 covers 14 residues. Germline loops: CDR1 SEHNR, CDR2 FQNEAQ (reference sequence). The CDR3 bases are TGTGCCAGCCGGCCAACAGATGGGGGGCTTGAGCAGTACTTC. Translated, it gives CASRPTDGGLEQYF. Looking up the rest from reference TRBV7-9 and TRBJ2-7 gives the full variable domain: DTGVSQNPRHKITKRGQNVTFRCDPISEHNRLYWYRQTLGQGPEFLTYFQNEAQLEKSRLLSDRFSAERPKGSFSTLEIQRTEQGDSAMYLCASRPTDGGLEQYFGPGTRLTVT.

The CDR3 coding sequence is TGTGCCAGCAGCCAAGCTGGAAGACAGGGGGCCTATGGCTACACCTTC. It encodes CASSQAGRQGAYGYTF. This chain connects TRBV3-1 to TRBJ1-2; 10 positions match TRBD1. The CDR3 is 16 amino acids. CDR1 is LGHDT and CDR2 is YNNKEL in the germline V gene (reference sequence). V gave up 1 base and J gave up 4 bases; unmatched junction bases: 6.

This clonotype has only a few counts. This chain uses TRBV20-1 with TRBJ1-1; a possible D gene is TRBD1 (6 bases). Germline-derived CDR1 and CDR2 are DFQATT and SNEGSKA (reference sequence). The CDR3 length is 15 residues. Trimming left V 4 bases short and J 0 bases short, with 15 bases between. CDR3 amino acids: CSAKSRGVLNTEAFF. Written as DNA, the CDR3 is TGCAGTGCTAAATCGAGGGGGGTCTTGAACACTGAAGCTTTCTTT.

The genes are TRBV2 and TRBJ1-4; no clear D gene. V was cut by 2 bases and J by 7 bases, with 14 bases left in between. The CDR3 spans 15 residues. The germline V gene encodes CDR1 SNHLY and CDR2 FYNNEI. This CDR3 reads CASSERPLGSEKLFF. The CDR3 DNA sequence: TGTGCCAGCAGTGAAAGGCCCTTAGGAAGTGAAAAACTGTTTTTT.

This clonotype was found a few times. The chain couples TRBV11-3 to TRBJ2-1; D may be TRBD2 (5 bases). The V and J ends lost 1 base and 8 bases respectively, with 15 bases between them. Germline V gene sequence: CDR1 SGHNT, CDR2 YENEEA. This CDR3 spans 15 amino acids. This chain's CDR3 is CASSLGRVLRDEQFF. In DNA, the CDR3 is TGTGCCAGCAGCTTAGGGCGGGTTCTTAGGGATGAGCAGTTCTTC.